A selection of T cell receptor beta chains follows, all from one sample in a study of T-cell memory formation after mild COVID-19. TCRdb independently ran MiXCR on the 5' RACE reads; one entry per CDR3 protein. In the table there are over 400,000 distinct CDR3 sequences, less than 25% of which are singletons. Specimen: PBMCs or a T cell subset sorted from them (not recorded which). The receptors originated from an adult woman who had mild COVID-19 (a few samples of this study predate the infection). Cell type and time point are not known. Each CDR3 is given with its conserved first and last residue. Each record gives: clone size, V gene, D gene, J gene, CDR3 protein, CDR3 DNA. The D gene is left open where the match is weak. Only some rows state a clone size, as once, few, many or a class for expanded clones.

clone size: .; V gene: TRBV6-6; D gene: TRBD1; J gene: TRBJ1-2; CDR3 protein: CASSSRDRGTYGYTF; CDR3 DNA: TGTGCCAGCAGTAGCCGGGACAGGGGGACGTATGGCTACACCTTC
clone size: few; V gene: TRBV5-1; D gene: TRBD1; J gene: TRBJ2-5; CDR3 protein: CASSLGTDNSGETQYF; CDR3 DNA: TGCGCCAGCAGCCTAGGGACAGACAACTCGGGAGAGACCCAGTACTTC
clone size: few; V gene: TRBV6-2/TRBV6-3; D gene: TRBD1; J gene: TRBJ2-1; CDR3 protein: CASSYYPTGGRELINEQFF; CDR3 DNA: TGTGCCAGCAGTTACTACCCGACAGGGGGACGGGAGTTGATCAATGAGCAGTTCTTC
clone size: .; V gene: TRBV7-2; D gene: .; J gene: TRBJ2-2; CDR3 protein: CASSSLGSGLMNTGELFF; CDR3 DNA: TGTGCCAGCAGCTCTCTTGGATCGGGGTTAATGAACACCGGGGAGCTGTTTTTT
clone size: few; V gene: TRBV7-9; D gene: TRBD1; J gene: TRBJ2-7; CDR3 protein: CASSLARIRDRGKLTLDEQYF; CDR3 DNA: TGTGCCAGCAGCTTAGCGCGGATAAGGGACAGGGGAAAGTTAACGCTGGACGAGCAGTACTTC
clone size: few; V gene: TRBV6-2/TRBV6-3; D gene: .; J gene: TRBJ1-3; CDR3 protein: CASSRPRRFMASGNTIYF; CDR3 DNA: TGTGCCAGCAGTCGCCCACGGAGATTCATGGCTTCTGGAAACACCATATATTTT
clone size: few; V gene: TRBV4-1; D gene: TRBD1; J gene: TRBJ2-7; CDR3 protein: CASSGPGGAGHEQYF; CDR3 DNA: TGCGCCAGCAGCGGACCAGGGGGCGCAGGTCACGAGCAGTACTTC
clone size: .; V gene: TRBV28; D gene: TRBD1; J gene: TRBJ1-1; CDR3 protein: CASSFGGTGGTEAFF; CDR3 DNA: TGTGCCAGCAGTTTTGGCGGTACAGGGGGCACTGAAGCTTTCTTT
clone size: many; V gene: TRBV12-3/TRBV12-4; D gene: TRBD2; J gene: TRBJ2-1; CDR3 protein: CASSNREGYNEQFF; CDR3 DNA: TGTGCCAGCAGCAACCGGGAGGGTTACAATGAGCAGTTCTTC
clone size: .; V gene: TRBV20-1; D gene: .; J gene: TRBJ1-1; CDR3 protein: CSARGEGALNTEAFF; CDR3 DNA: TGCAGTGCTAGAGGAGAAGGGGCGCTGAACACTGAAGCTTTCTTT